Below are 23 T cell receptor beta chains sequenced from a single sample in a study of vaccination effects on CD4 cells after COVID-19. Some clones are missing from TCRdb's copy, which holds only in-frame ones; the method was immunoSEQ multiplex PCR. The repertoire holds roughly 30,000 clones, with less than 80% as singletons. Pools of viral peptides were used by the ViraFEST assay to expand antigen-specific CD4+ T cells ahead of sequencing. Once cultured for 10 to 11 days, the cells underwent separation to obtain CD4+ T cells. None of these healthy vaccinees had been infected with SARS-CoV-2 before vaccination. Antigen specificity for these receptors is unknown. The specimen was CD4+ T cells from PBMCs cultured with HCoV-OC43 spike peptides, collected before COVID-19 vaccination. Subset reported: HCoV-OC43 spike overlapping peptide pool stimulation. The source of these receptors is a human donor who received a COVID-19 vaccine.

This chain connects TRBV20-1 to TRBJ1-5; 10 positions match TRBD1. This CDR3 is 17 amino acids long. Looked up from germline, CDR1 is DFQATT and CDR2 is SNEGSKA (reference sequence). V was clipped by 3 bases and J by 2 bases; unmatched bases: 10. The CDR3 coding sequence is TGCAGTGCTAGTAGTCCCCCAGGGACAGGGGGCAATCAGCCCCAGCATTTT. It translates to CSASSPPGTGGNQPQHF.

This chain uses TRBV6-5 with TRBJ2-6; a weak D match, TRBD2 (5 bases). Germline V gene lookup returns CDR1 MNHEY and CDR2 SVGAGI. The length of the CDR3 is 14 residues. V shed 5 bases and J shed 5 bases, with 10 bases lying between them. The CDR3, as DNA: TGTGCCAGCAGTCAGGACTTGTGGGCCAACGTCCTGACTTTC. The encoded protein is CASSQDLWANVLTF.

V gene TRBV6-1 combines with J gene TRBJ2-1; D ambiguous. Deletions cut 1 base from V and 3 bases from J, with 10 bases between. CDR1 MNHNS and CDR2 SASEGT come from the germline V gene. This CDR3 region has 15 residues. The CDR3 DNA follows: TGTGCCAGCAGTGAAGGTCTAGTAGACTACAATGAGCAGTTCTTC. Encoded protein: CASSEGLVDYNEQFF.

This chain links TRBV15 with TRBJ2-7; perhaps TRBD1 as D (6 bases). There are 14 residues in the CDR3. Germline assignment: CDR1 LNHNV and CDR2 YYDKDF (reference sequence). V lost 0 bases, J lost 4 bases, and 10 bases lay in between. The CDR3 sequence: CATSREGGGYEQYF. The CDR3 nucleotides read TGTGCCACCAGCAGAGAAGGGGGTGGATACGAGCAGTACTTC. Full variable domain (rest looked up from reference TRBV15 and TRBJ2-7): DAMVIQNPRYQVTQFGKPVTLSCSQTLNHNVMYWYQQKSSQAPKLLFHYYDKDFNNEADTPDNFQSRRPNTSFCFLDIRSPGLGDTAMYLCATSREGGGYEQYFGPGTRLTVT.

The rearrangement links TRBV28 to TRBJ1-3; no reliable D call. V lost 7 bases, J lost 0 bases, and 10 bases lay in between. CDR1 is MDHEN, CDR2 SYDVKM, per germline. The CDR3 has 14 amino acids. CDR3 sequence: CASMDGSSGNTIYF. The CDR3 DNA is TGTGCCAGCATGGACGGCAGCTCTGGAAACACCATATATTTT.

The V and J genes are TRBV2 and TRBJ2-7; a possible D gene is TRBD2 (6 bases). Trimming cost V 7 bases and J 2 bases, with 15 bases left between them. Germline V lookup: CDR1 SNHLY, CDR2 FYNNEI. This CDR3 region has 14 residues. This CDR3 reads CASTLSRETYEQYF. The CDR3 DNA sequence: TGTGCCAGCACCCTTTCCCGGGAGACCTACGAGCAGTACTTC.

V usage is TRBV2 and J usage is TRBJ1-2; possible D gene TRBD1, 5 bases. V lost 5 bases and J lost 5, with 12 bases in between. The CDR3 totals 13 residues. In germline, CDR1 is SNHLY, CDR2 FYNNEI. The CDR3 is CASSPEWGYGYTF. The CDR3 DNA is TGTGCCAGCAGTCCCGAGTGGGGGTATGGCTACACCTTC.

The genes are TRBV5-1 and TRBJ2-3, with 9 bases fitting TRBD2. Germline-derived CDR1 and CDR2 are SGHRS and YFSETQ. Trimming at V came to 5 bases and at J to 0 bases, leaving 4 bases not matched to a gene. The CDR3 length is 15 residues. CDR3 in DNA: TGCGCCAGCAGGACTAGCGGACTTAGCACAGATACGCAGTATTTT. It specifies CASRTSGLSTDTQYF. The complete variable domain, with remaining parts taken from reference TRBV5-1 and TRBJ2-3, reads KAGVTQTPRYLIKTRGQQVTLSCSPISGHRSVSWYQQTPGQGLQFLFEYFSETQRNKGNFPGRFSGRQFSNSRSEMNVSTLELGDSALYLCASRTSGLSTDTQYFGPGTRLTVL.

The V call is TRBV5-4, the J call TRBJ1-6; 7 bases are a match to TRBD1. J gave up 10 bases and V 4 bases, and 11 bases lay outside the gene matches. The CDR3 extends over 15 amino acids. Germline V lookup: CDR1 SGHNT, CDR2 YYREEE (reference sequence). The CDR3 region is CASSPTTGMQSPLHF. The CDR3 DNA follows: TGTGCCAGCAGCCCCACGACAGGGATGCAGTCACCCCTCCACTTT.

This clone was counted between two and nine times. The CDR3 reads CASSLKRATGGGGNYGYTF. The DNA for the CDR3 is TGTGCCAGCAGTTTAAAGAGAGCGACAGGGGGAGGGGGCAACTATGGCTACACCTTC. The V and J genes are TRBV27 and TRBJ1-2, with TRBD1 matching 9 bases. Looked up from germline, CDR1 is MNHEY and CDR2 is SMNVEV (reference sequence). The CDR3 is 19 residues long. V shed 2 bases and J 2 bases; nucleotides not matched to a gene: 15.

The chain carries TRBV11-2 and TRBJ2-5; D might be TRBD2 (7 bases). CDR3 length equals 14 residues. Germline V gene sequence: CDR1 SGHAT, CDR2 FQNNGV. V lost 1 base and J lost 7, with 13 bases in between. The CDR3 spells CASSLVAGEGTQYF. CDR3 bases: TGTGCCAGCAGCTTAGTAGCAGGGGAGGGGACCCAGTACTTC.

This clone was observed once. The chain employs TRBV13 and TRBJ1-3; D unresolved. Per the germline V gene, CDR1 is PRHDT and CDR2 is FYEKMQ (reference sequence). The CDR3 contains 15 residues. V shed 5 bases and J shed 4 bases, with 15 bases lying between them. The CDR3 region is CASSGRTLIGNTIYF. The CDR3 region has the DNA TGTGCCAGCAGCGGACGGACCTTAATAGGAAACACCATATATTTT.

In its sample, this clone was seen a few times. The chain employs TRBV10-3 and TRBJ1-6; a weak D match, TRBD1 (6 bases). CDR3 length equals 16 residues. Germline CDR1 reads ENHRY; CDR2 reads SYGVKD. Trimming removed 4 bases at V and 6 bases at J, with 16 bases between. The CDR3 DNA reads TGTGCCATCAGTGGACAGGAGGGGATCCGTAATTCACCCCTCCACTTT. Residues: CAISGQEGIRNSPLHF.

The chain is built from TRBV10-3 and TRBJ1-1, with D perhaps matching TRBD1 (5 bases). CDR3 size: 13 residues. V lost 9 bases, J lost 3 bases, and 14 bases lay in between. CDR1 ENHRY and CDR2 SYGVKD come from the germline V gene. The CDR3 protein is CAIQGDGDTEAFF. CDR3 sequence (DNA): TGTGCCATTCAGGGAGACGGGGACACTGAAGCTTTCTTT.

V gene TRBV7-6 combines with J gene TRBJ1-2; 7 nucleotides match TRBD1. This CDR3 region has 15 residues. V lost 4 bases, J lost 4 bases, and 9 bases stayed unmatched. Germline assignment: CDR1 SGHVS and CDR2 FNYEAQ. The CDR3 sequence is CASSSLQGRSYGYTF. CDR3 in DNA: TGTGCCAGCAGCTCGCTACAGGGGAGGAGCTATGGCTACACCTTC.

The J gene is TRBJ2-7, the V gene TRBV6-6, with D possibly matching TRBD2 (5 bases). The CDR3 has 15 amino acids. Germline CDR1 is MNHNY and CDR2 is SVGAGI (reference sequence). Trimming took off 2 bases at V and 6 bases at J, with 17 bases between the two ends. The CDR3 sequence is CASSYEVSVATEQYF. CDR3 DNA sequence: TGTGCCAGCAGTTACGAGGTTAGCGTGGCTACCGAGCAGTACTTC.

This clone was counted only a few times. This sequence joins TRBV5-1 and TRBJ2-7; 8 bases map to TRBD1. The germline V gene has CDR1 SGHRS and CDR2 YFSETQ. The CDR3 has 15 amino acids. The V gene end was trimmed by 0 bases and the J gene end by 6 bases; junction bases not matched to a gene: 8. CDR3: CASSLGPGGHSEQYF. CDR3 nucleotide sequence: TGCGCCAGCAGCTTGGGGCCAGGGGGCCATAGCGAGCAGTACTTC. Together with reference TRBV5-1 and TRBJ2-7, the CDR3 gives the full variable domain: KAGVTQTPRYLIKTRGQQVTLSCSPISGHRSVSWYQQTPGQGLQFLFEYFSETQRNKGNFPGRFSGRQFSNSRSEMNVSTLELGDSALYLCASSLGPGGHSEQYFGPGTRLTVT.

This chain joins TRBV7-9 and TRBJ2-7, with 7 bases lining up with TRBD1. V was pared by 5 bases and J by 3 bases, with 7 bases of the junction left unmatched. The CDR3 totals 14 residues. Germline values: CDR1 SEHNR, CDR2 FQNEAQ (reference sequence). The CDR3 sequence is CASSPQGYYYEQYF. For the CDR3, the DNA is TGTGCCAGCAGCCCACAGGGGTACTACTACGAGCAGTACTTC.

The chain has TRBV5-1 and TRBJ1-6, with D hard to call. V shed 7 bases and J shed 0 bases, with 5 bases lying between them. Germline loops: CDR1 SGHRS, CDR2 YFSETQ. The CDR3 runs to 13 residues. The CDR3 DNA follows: TGCGCCAGCCAGAGCTCCTATAATTCACCCCTCCACTTT. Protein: CASQSSYNSPLHF.

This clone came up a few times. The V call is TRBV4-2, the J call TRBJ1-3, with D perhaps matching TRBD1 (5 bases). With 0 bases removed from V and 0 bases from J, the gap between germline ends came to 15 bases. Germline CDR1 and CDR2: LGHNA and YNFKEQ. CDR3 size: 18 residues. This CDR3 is CASSQDGASPSSGNTIYF. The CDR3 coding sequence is TGTGCCAGCAGCCAAGATGGGGCCAGTCCAAGCTCTGGAAACACCATATATTTT.

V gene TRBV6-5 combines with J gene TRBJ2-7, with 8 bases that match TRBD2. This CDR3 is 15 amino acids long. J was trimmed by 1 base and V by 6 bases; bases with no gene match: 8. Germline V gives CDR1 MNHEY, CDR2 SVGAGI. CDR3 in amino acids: CASRTGGARSYEQYF. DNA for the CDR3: TGTGCCAGCAGAACGGGAGGGGCTCGTTCCTACGAGCAGTACTTC.

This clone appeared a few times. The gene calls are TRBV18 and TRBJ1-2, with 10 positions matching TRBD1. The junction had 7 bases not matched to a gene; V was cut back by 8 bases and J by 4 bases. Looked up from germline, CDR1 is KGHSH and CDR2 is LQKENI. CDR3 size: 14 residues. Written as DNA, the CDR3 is TGTGCCAGCACGGGACAGGGGATACCCTATGGCTACACCTTC. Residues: CASTGQGIPYGYTF.

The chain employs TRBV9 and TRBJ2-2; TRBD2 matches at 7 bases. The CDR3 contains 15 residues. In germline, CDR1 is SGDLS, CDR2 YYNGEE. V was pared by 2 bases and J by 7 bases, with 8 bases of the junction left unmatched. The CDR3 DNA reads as TGTGCCAGCAGCGTCGGTGGCGGGAGTAGCGGGGAGCTGTTTTTT. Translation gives CASSVGGGSSGELFF. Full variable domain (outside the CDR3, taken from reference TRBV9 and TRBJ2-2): DSGVTQTPKHLITATGQRVTLRCSPRSGDLSVYWYQQSLDQGLQFLIQYYNGEERAKGNILERFSAQQFPDLHSELNLSSLELGDSALYFCASSVGGGSSGELFFGEGSRLTVL.